This TCR beta chain was sequenced during a study of blood T cell repertoires in COVID-19. Looking at the study overall: The analysed material was cDNA or gDNA that came from T cells, B-cell-depleted T cells, or PBMCs.

From germline, CDR1 is SNHLY and CDR2 FYNNEI. The V gene lost 6 bases and the J gene lost 4 bases, with 4 bases spanning the gap. CDR3 size: 12 residues. Followed longitudinally, the Seattle patients had been enrolled during active infection. Original processing notes: Reference gene primer amplification gave nucleated cell count estimates. TCRdb's table, derived via immunoSEQ multiplex PCR, lists solely in-frame clones and lacks some. V and J calls and clone size are given by that table; D and trimming were obtained from the DNA. The sample consists of 150,000 to 180,000 clones, approximately 83% of them appearing once.

The V call is TRBV2, the J call TRBJ1-6; D remains unclear. Sequenced input: peripheral blood. The receptor was isolated from a woman aged 60-75 years with COVID-19, enrolled during active disease. The CDR3 protein is CASSVYNSPLHF. DNA for the CDR3: TGTGCCAGCAGCGTTTATAATTCACCCCTCCACTTT.